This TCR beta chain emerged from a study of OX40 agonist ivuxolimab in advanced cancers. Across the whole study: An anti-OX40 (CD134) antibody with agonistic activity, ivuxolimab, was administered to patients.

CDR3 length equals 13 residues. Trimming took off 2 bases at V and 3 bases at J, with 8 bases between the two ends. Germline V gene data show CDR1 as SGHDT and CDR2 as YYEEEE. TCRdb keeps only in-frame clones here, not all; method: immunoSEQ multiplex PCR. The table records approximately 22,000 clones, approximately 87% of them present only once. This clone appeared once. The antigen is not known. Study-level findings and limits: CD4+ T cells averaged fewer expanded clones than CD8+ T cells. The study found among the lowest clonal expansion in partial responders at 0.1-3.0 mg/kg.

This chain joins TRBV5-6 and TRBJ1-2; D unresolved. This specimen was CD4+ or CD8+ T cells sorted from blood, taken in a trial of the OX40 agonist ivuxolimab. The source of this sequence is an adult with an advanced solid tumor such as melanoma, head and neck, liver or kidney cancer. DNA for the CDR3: TGTGCCAGCAGCTTTCCCTTGGACTATGGCTACACCTTC. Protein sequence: CASSFPLDYGYTF.